This is a list of T cell receptor beta chains from one sample in a study of T-cell memory formation after mild COVID-19. MiXCR, run by TCRdb on the 5' RACE reads, gives a single entry per CDR3 protein. The repertoire includes under 650,000 distinct CDR3 sequences, 18% of them detected once, and around 11% sits in the top ten. Sequencing was carried out using PBMCs or a T cell subset sorted from them (not recorded which). The receptor source for this set is an adult woman who had mild COVID-19 (a few samples of this study predate the infection). Cell type and time point are not known. The CDR3 runs from the conserved cysteine through the conserved F or W.

V	J	CDR3
TRBV19	TRBJ1-2	CASSIPGTYGYTF
TRBV5-1	TRBJ2-7	CASSYNKQEQYF
TRBV6-1	TRBJ2-7	CASTIVFEQYF
TRBV3-1	TRBJ2-3	CASSQDRRLAGLYF
TRBV11-2	TRBJ2-1	CASSLEDGQNNEQFF
TRBV7-6	TRBJ2-5	CASSRRDRGTETQYF
TRBV6-5	TRBJ1-5	CASSPTGSGANQPQHF
TRBV6-2/TRBV6-3	TRBJ1-5	CASSYFRDQPQHF
TRBV20-1	TRBJ1-4	CSPEGGQYSTNEKLFF
TRBV29-1	TRBJ2-3	CSVEERADTDTQYF
TRBV20-1	TRBJ2-1	CSGGASSGEQFF
TRBV2	TRBJ2-5	CASSQQGYKTQYF
TRBV5-1	TRBJ1-5	CASRPSQGAQPQHF
TRBV24-1	TRBJ2-7	CATSAGTAAYEQYF
TRBV6-5	TRBJ2-3	CASSYTGGSNTQYF
TRBV5-1	TRBJ2-1	CASSFLGLGLGSYNEQFF
TRBV2	TRBJ2-1	CASSRDLRGGEQFF